This entry describes one T cell receptor beta chain. The antigen is not known. This entry is derived from a study of T cell responses to AZD1222 COVID-19 vaccine. Study-level points and caveats: Without day 14 samples, only post-peak T cell repertoires were studied. Vaccine-related CD4 TCRs covered spike, predominating at 160-218 and 743-854. Spike-specific TCR breadth and depth rose after two AZD1222 doses.

The V gene end was trimmed by 4 bases and the J gene end by 6 bases; junction bases not matched to a gene: 8. Per germline, CDR1 MNHEY and CDR2 SMNVEV (reference sequence). CDR3 length: 14 residues. Data came from immunoSEQ multiplex PCR; TCRdb stores just in-frame clones and leaves some out. Of roughly 150,000 clones in the sample, about 91% were seen once. The chain joins TRBV27 to TRBJ1-2; the match to TRBD1 covers 7 bases. Here the sequenced sample was peripheral blood, taken on day 0 of AZD1222 vaccination. The clonotype originates from an adult in good health. In DNA form, the CDR3 reads TGTGCCAGCAGTTCCACCCTGCAGGGGGATGGCTACACCTTC. Translating gives CASSSTLQGDGYTF.